This T cell receptor beta chain was sequenced in a study of brain T cells in children with intractable seizures. Stated time point: blood from clinic visit 5 months post-surgery; TSC patient then seizure free. Regarding this clone: Its matching antigen is unknown.

General study findings and limits: Patients' HCMV serostatus was unknown; virus specificity rests on CDR3 similarity alone. Pre- and post-surgery blood differed in depth, so pre-surgery absences may be undersampling.

Germline lookup yields CDR1 LGHDT and CDR2 YNNKEL (reference sequence). The CDR3 has 12 amino acids. V dropped 4 bases and J dropped 12; count of bases not matched to a gene: 5. TCRdb's table, derived via immunoSEQ multiplex PCR, lists solely in-frame clones and lacks some. The sample lists about 350,000 clones; about 93% were seen once. This receptor was obtained from a boy under two years old with tuberous sclerosis and intractable seizures. The V and J genes are TRBV3-1 (or the pseudogene TRBV3-2) and TRBJ2-1; 8 bases agree with TRBD1. The specimen comprised peripheral blood, sampled about 5 months after surgery. The CDR3 here is CASSPTGGRQFF. In nucleotides, the CDR3 is TGTGCCAGCAGCCCAACAGGGGGTAGGCAGTTCTTC.